This TCR beta chain stems from a study of blood T cell repertoires in COVID-19. Study in general: Samples came from the United States, Italy and Spain, spanning acute and convalescent COVID-19. T cells, B-cell-depleted T cells, or PBMCs supplied cDNA or gDNA.

Methods used by the authors: Counts of nucleated cells, estimated from reference gene primer amplification, were obtained. Generated by immunoSEQ multiplex PCR, the TCRdb table keeps only in-frame clones and is missing some. V, J and clone size are taken as reported in that table, and D and trimming were inferred from the DNA itself. The repertoire consists of around 200,000 clones, with roughly 83% occurring once and the leading ten covering 5% to 7%. This clone is a singleton in its sample. V was pared by 4 bases and J by 4 bases, with 6 bases of the junction left unmatched. Germline V gene lookup returns CDR1 SGHTA and CDR2 FQGTGA. CDR3 size: 15 residues. Participant-given clinical history determined each cohort assignment.

The TCR was taken from a man between 35 and 55 years old with acute COVID-19. Sequenced: PBMCs or T cells enriched from blood (not recorded which). The chain combines TRBV7-3 with TRBJ1-3; TRBD1 aligns across 8 bases. CDR3 DNA: TGTGCCAGCAGCTCGACAGGGGAGGGAGGAAACACCATATATTTT. This sequence encodes CASSSTGEGGNTIYF. The entire variable domain, with the rest obtained from reference TRBV7-3 and TRBJ1-3, is as follows: GAGVSQTPSNKVTEKGKYVELRCDPISGHTALYWYRQSLGQGPEFLIYFQGTGAADDSGLPNDRFFAVRPEGSVSTLKIQRTERGDSAVYLCASSSTGEGGNTIYFGEGSWLTVV.